Each of the 27 T cell receptor beta chains below was sequenced from the same sample in a study of blood T cell repertoires in COVID-19. Sequencing used immunoSEQ multiplex PCR; TCRdb keeps in-frame clones, though not all of them. The profile shows about 110,000 clones, 70% to 90% of them singletons. The sequencing input was peripheral blood. These receptors were obtained from a man aged 50 to 59 with active or convalescent COVID-19.

Here the CDR3 DNA reads TGTGCCAGCAGCGTATTTAATAGCGGGGGGGCGGAGCAGTTCTTC. As protein: CASSVFNSGGAEQFF. J is TRBJ2-1 and V is TRBV9; 11 bases line up with TRBD2. The CDR3 runs to 15 residues. Germline V gives CDR1 SGDLS, CDR2 YYNGEE. Trimming at V came to 1 base and at J to 10 bases, leaving 7 bases not matched to a gene.

The CDR3 nucleotides are TGTGCCAGCAGTTACGTTGGCGGGAGGGCGGAGACCCAGTACTTC. This gives the protein CASSYVGGRAETQYF. This chain uses TRBV6-5 with TRBJ2-5; 9 nucleotides align to TRBD2. Unmatched junction bases numbered 6, after V lost 2 bases and J lost 5 bases. Germline V gene sequence: CDR1 MNHEY, CDR2 SVGAGI. This CDR3 is 15 amino acids long.

The chain carries TRBV4-3 and TRBJ1-4; D gene unclear. This CDR3 comprises 14 residues. Germline CDR1 is LGHNA and CDR2 is YSLEER. V gave up 3 bases and J gave up 7 bases, with 12 bases separating them. The CDR3 sequence is CASSQTLRGEKLFF. The CDR3 DNA is TGCGCCAGCAGCCAGACTCTGCGCGGTGAAAAACTGTTTTTT.

V is TRBV6-6 and J is TRBJ2-7; the match to TRBD2 covers 7 bases. V was clipped by 6 bases and J by 7 bases; unmatched bases: 12. From germline, CDR1 is MNHNY and CDR2 SVGAGI (reference sequence). The CDR3 runs to 14 residues. In DNA, the CDR3 is TGTGCCAGCAGCCTCAGCGGGGACCTACGAGAGCAGTACTTC. It encodes CASSLSGDLREQYF.

The chain employs TRBV7-2 and TRBJ1-1, with 8 nucleotides matching TRBD1. CDR1 and CDR2 (germline): SGHTA, FQGNSA. The CDR3 contains 15 residues. Unmatched junction bases numbered 8, after V lost 4 bases and J lost 4 bases. In DNA form, the CDR3 reads TGTGCCAGCAGCTACCACAGGGGGTCTGGCACTGAAGCTTTCTTT. It specifies CASSYHRGSGTEAFF.

In its sample, this clone was seen once. The chain has TRBV6-6 and TRBJ1-2; 8 bases agree with TRBD1. Trimming took 5 bases from V and 0 from J; bases not matched to a gene: 8. Germline lookup yields CDR1 MNHNY and CDR2 SVGAGI (reference sequence). The CDR3 loop spans 16 amino acids. The CDR3 region is CASSRDRGRTNYGYTF. For the CDR3, the DNA is TGTGCCAGCAGTCGAGACAGGGGCCGGACTAACTATGGCTACACCTTC.

The CDR3 reads CASSLGQGVGTGELFF. The CDR3 DNA is TGCGCCAGCAGCTTAGGACAGGGTGTAGGCACCGGGGAGCTGTTTTTT. V is TRBV5-1 and J is TRBJ2-2; 8 bases align to TRBD1. V lost 2 bases and J lost 4; bases outside the gene matches: 7. Germline-derived CDR1 and CDR2 are SGHRS and YFSETQ. CDR3 length: 16 residues.

The J gene is TRBJ2-1, the V gene TRBV3-1 (or the pseudogene TRBV3-2); 11 nucleotides line up with TRBD2. The CDR3 consists of 15 residues. Germline assignment: CDR1 LGHDT and CDR2 YNNKEL (reference sequence). Losses at the gene ends were 4 bases for V and 9 bases for J; bases not matched to a gene: 8. This CDR3 reads CASSPMTSGTGEQFF. The CDR3 DNA sequence: TGTGCCAGCAGCCCCATGACTAGCGGGACGGGTGAGCAGTTCTTC.

The gene calls are TRBV5-1 and TRBJ2-1; 9 nucleotides agree with TRBD1. The CDR3 consists of 14 residues. Trimming took 2 bases from V and 4 from J; bases not matched to a gene: 1. Germline V lookup: CDR1 SGHRS, CDR2 YFSETQ. This CDR3 reads CASSFGTGYNEQFF. The DNA for the CDR3 is TGCGCCAGCAGCTTTGGGACAGGGTACAATGAGCAGTTCTTC.

The chain joins TRBV19 to TRBJ2-3; 10 positions match TRBD1. V lost 3 bases to trimming and J lost 8 bases; unmatched junction nucleotides: 8. The CDR3 is 15 residues long. Germline assignment: CDR1 LNHDA and CDR2 SQIVND (reference sequence). CDR3 nucleotides: TGTGCCAGTAGTATGGGGACAGGGGCCCGCGGTACGCAGTATTTT. Residues: CASSMGTGARGTQYF.

The rearrangement links TRBV6-1 to TRBJ1-1; 7 bases align to TRBD1. Germline V lookup: CDR1 MNHNS, CDR2 SASEGT. J was trimmed by 8 bases and V by 2 bases; bases with no gene match: 11. The CDR3 contains 15 residues. Written as DNA, the CDR3 is TGTGCCAGCAGTGAACAAACAGGGGACCTATCGGAAGCTTTCTTT. Protein: CASSEQTGDLSEAFF.

The chain is built from TRBV18 and TRBJ2-7; D unresolved. Between the trimmed V and J ends, which lost 5 bases and 2 bases, there was a span of 4 bases. The CDR3 is 11 residues long. Per the germline V gene, CDR1 is KGHSH and CDR2 is LQKENI. The CDR3: CASSSTYEQYF. The CDR3 DNA sequence: TGTGCCAGCTCATCCACCTACGAGCAGTACTTC.

The chain recombines TRBV30 with TRBJ1-5; 11 bases map to TRBD1. V was pared by 7 bases and J by 5 bases, with 4 bases of the junction left unmatched. The CDR3 totals 13 residues. CDR1 and CDR2 from the germline V gene are GTSNPN and SVGIG (reference sequence). CDR3 amino acids: CASGQGADQPQHF. CDR3 in DNA: TGTGCCTCCGGACAGGGGGCGGATCAGCCCCAGCATTTT. Combining the CDR3 with reference TRBV30 and TRBJ1-5 gives the whole variable domain SQTIHQWPATLVQPVGSPLSLECTVEGTSNPNLYWYRQAAGRGLQLLFYSVGIGQISSEVPQNLSASRPQDRQFILSSKKLLLSDSGFYLCASGQGADQPQHFGDGTRLSIL.

The J gene is TRBJ2-1, the V gene TRBV7-2; 11 nucleotides line up with TRBD2. V lost 0 bases to trimming and J lost 4 bases; unmatched junction nucleotides: 5. Germline V gene data show CDR1 as SGHTA and CDR2 as FQGNSA. This CDR3 contains 17 residues. The CDR3 protein is CASSLAPGLAEYNEQFF. The CDR3 DNA is TGTGCCAGCAGCTTAGCCCCGGGACTAGCGGAGTACAATGAGCAGTTCTTC.

The chain uses TRBV29-1 and TRBJ2-7, with TRBD2 as a possible D gene (6 bases). Deletions cut 7 bases from V and 6 bases from J, with 16 bases between. The CDR3 contains 12 residues. Germline CDR1 and CDR2: SQVTM and ANQGSEA. In nucleotides, the CDR3 is TGCAGCGCCGGAGGGCCGGGGACCGAGCAGTACTTC. It yields the protein CSAGGPGTEQYF.

The V gene is TRBV3-1 (or the pseudogene TRBV3-2), the J gene TRBJ2-7, with D possibly matching TRBD2 (6 bases). The CDR3 loop spans 18 amino acids. Between the trimmed V and J ends, which lost 1 base and 4 bases, there was a span of 23 bases. Germline CDR1 and CDR2: LGHDT and YNNKEL (reference sequence). The CDR3 here is CASSQAWAGTTIGYEQYF. For the CDR3, the DNA is TGTGCCAGCAGCCAAGCATGGGCGGGAACAACCATAGGGTACGAGCAGTACTTC.

V and J are TRBV30 and TRBJ1-6; a possible D gene is TRBD1 (5 bases). The CDR3 runs 14 residues. Trimming cost V 1 base and J 5 bases, with 9 bases left between them. Germline V lookup: CDR1 GTSNPN, CDR2 SVGIG (reference sequence). The CDR3 nucleotides read TGTGCCTGGAGTGGGGGCCAGGATAATTCACCCCTCCACTTT. Residues: CAWSGGQDNSPLHF.

The V and J genes are TRBV30 and TRBJ1-2; D perhaps matches TRBD1 (6 bases). Germline lookup yields CDR1 GTSNPN and CDR2 SVGIG (reference sequence). The V end was cut by 2 bases, the J end by 3 bases, with 10 bases between. CDR3 size: 13 residues. The CDR3: CAWSPGQHYGYTF. The CDR3 DNA sequence: TGTGCCTGGAGTCCTGGACAGCACTATGGCTACACCTTC.

J is TRBJ1-4 and V is TRBV6-6; 10 nucleotides align to TRBD1. Germline V CDR1 and CDR2: MNHNY, SVGAGI (reference sequence). J gave up 4 bases and V 6 bases, and 5 bases lay outside the gene matches. The CDR3 is 15 residues long. CDR3 nucleotides: TGTGCCAGCAGGTTTGGGACAGGGGATAATGAAAAACTGTTTTTT. It encodes CASRFGTGDNEKLFF.

The chain is built from TRBV18 and TRBJ2-7; tentatively, D is TRBD2 (6 bases). From germline, CDR1 is KGHSH and CDR2 LQKENI. CDR3 length: 14 amino acids. V lost 3 bases and J lost 2, with 11 bases in between. This CDR3 is CASSPAAGTYEQYF. The CDR3 DNA reads TGTGCCAGCTCACCGGCGGCGGGGACCTACGAGCAGTACTTC. Full variable domain (missing parts from reference TRBV18 and TRBJ2-7): NAGVMQNPRHLVRRRGQEARLRCSPMKGHSHVYWYRQLPEEGLKFMVYLQKENIIDESGMPKERFSAEFPKEGPSILRIQQVVRGDSAAYFCASSPAAGTYEQYFGPGTRLTVT.

The V call is TRBV7-2, the J call TRBJ2-7; tentatively, D is TRBD2 (5 bases). V lost 2 bases and J lost 5, with 10 bases in between. The CDR3 has 13 residues. Germline lookup yields CDR1 SGHTA and CDR2 FQGNSA. The CDR3 loop is CASSLPGLNEQYF. Here the CDR3 DNA reads TGTGCCAGCAGCTTACCTGGACTTAACGAGCAGTACTTC.

The rearrangement joins TRBV7-6 to TRBJ1-5; 8 bases line up with TRBD1. The J segment lost 9 bases and the V segment lost 3 bases, leaving 4 bases of the junction unmatched. The CDR3 contains 13 residues. Germline assignment: CDR1 SGHVS and CDR2 FNYEAQ. The CDR3 bases are TGTGCCAGCAGCTTGCAGGGGGCCGGGCCCCAGCATTTT. Protein: CASSLQGAGPQHF.

V gene TRBV28 combines with J gene TRBJ1-6; 12 nucleotides agree with TRBD1. V lost 5 bases and J lost 8; bases outside the gene matches: 10. Germline lookup yields CDR1 MDHEN and CDR2 SYDVKM. This CDR3 region has 17 residues. Here the CDR3 reads CASSLPRDRGPDSPLHF. CDR3 sequence (DNA): TGTGCCAGCAGTCTTCCCCGGGACAGGGGGCCAGATTCACCCCTCCACTTT.

The V gene is TRBV3-1 (or the pseudogene TRBV3-2), the J gene TRBJ2-1; TRBD2 might be the D (6 bases). Trimming removed 9 bases at V and 7 bases at J, with 25 bases between. The CDR3 length is 16 residues. CDR1 and CDR2 (germline): LGHDT, YNNKEL (reference sequence). This CDR3 reads CASSFLSGVVRNEQFF. DNA of the CDR3: TGTGCCAGTTCGTTCCTCTCGGGAGTTGTGAGAAATGAGCAGTTCTTC.

CDR3 nucleotide sequence: TGTGCCAGCAGCCAAGCCCGACTGACAGATACGCAGTATTTT. Protein: CASSQARLTDTQYF. The chain links TRBV3-1 (or the pseudogene TRBV3-2) to TRBJ2-3; D gene ambiguous. Trimming cost V 1 base and J 3 bases, with 8 bases left between them. The CDR3 has 14 amino acids. Germline CDR1 reads LGHDT; CDR2 reads YNNKEL (reference sequence).

This chain joins TRBV15 and TRBJ2-5; 11 bases are shared with TRBD1. Per germline, CDR1 LNHNV and CDR2 YYDKDF (reference sequence). After removal of 4 bases from V and 4 bases from J, the junction contained 8 bases not matched to a gene. CDR3 size: 16 residues. The CDR3 is CATSKRTGGWGETQYF. The CDR3 DNA reads TGTGCCACCAGCAAGAGGACAGGGGGCTGGGGAGAGACCCAGTACTTC.

With respect to this clone: Other DNA sequences in this specimen translate into the identical CDR3. V is TRBV5-6 and J is TRBJ1-1; no clear D gene. The CDR3 has 14 residues. Germline values: CDR1 SGHDT, CDR2 YYEEEE. Trimming removed 0 bases from V and 1 base from J, with 7 bases in between. The CDR3 coding sequence is TGTGCCAGCAGCTTGGCCCCGGGGAACACTGAAGCTTTCTTT. This gives the protein CASSLAPGNTEAFF.